This T cell receptor beta chain is from a study of blood T cell repertoires in COVID-19. Study information: The cDNA or gDNA used as material had been derived from T cells, B-cell-depleted T cells, or PBMCs.

Sequencing was performed with immunoSEQ multiplex PCR; in TCRdb, only in-frame clones are kept and a portion is missing. The data contain 45,000 to 55,000 clones, 65% to 85% of them singletons. V shed 6 bases, J shed 8 bases, and the junction held 14 bases outside the gene matches. The CDR3 runs 15 residues. Germline values: CDR1 MNHEY, CDR2 SMNVEV (reference sequence). Only a few counts were recorded for this clone. Input material: peripheral blood. This chain uses TRBV27 with TRBJ1-2; 8 nucleotides agree with TRBD1. This receptor was taken from a man aged 50 to 60 with acute or convalescent COVID-19. The chain's CDR3 is CASSSPTTGGRGYTF. CDR3 coding DNA: TGTGCCAGCAGCTCTCCCACCACAGGGGGAAGAGGCTACACCTTC.